This TCR beta chain was captured by sequencing in a study of cytomegalovirus exposure and HLA in healthy donors. Looking at the study overall: Within an early data release were about 90 million unique TCRs drawn from HLA-typed donors.

With 60 Vbeta and 13 Jbeta primers, the PCR was carried out. The protocol was immunoSEQ multiplex PCR, while the TCRdb copy is restricted to in-frame clones and leaves out a portion. Of 90,000 to 120,000 clones listed, over 60% were seen once; the top ten hold 3.5% to 5%. Germline V lookup: CDR1 SGDLS, CDR2 YYNGEE. The J segment lost 2 bases and the V segment lost 3 bases, leaving 7 bases of the junction unmatched. This CDR3 comprises 17 residues. Note on this clone: The target antigen is unknown.

Whole-study findings and limits: The authors later linked a missense DCLRE1C variant to TCR beta V- and J-gene trimming. A cluster of highly shared sequence variants was likely a sequencing artifact. Investigators reported 150 to 200 TCR beta chains as tied to cytomegalovirus.

Material for sequencing was PBMCs. The chain carries TRBV9 and TRBJ2-7, with 14 bases aligning to TRBD2. The TCR was taken from a male donor in good health and CMV-seronegative. The CDR3 DNA reads as TGTGCCAGCAGCGCCGGACTAGCGGGAGGTGTGCCCTACGAGCAGTACTTC. It translates to CASSAGLAGGVPYEQYF.